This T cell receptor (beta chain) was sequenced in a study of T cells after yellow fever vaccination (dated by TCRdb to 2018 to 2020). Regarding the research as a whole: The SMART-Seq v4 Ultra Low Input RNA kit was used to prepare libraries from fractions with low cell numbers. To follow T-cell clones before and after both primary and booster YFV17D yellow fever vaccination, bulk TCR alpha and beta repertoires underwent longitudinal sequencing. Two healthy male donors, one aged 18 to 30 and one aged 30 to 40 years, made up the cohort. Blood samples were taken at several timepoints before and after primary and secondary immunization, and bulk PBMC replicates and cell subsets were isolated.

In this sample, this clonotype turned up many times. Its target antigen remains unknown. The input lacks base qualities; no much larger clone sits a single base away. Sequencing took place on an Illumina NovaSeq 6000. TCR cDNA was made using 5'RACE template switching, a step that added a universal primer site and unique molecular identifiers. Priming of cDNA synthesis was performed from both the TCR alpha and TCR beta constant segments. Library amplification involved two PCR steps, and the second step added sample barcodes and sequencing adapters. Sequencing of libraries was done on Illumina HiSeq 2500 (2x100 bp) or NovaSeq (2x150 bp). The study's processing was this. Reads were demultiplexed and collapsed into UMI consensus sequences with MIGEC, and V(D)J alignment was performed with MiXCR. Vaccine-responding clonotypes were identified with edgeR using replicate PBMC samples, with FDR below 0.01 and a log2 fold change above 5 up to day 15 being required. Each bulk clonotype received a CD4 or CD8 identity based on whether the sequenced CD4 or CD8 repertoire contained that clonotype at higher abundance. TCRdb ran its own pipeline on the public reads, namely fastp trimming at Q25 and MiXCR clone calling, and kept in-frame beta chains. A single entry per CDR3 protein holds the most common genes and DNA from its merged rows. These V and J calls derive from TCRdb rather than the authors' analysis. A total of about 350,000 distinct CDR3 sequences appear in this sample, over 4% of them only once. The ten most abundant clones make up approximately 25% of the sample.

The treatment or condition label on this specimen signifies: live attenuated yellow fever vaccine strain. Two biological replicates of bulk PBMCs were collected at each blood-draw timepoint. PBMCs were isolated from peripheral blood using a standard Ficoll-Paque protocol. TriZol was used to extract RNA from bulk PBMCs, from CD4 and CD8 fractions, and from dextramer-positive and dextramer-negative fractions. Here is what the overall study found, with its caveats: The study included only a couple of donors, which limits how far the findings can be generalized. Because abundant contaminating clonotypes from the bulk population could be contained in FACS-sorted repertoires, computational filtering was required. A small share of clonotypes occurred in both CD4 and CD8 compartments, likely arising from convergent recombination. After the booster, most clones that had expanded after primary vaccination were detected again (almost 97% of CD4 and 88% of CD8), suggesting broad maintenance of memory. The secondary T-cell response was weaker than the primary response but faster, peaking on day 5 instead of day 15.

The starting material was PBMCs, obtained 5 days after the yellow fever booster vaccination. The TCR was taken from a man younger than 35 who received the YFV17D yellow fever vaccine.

In nucleotides, the sequence is TGTGCCAGCAGACAAACAGGACTAGCGGGGCTCCAAGAGACCCAGTACTTC. This sequence encodes CASRQTGLAGLQETQYF. Recombination linked TRBV6-5 to TRBJ2-5; the junction holds 12 bases that match TRBD2. Looking up the germline V gene yields CDR1 MNHEY and CDR2 SVGAGI. Germline trimming amounts to 6 bases on V and 1 base on J, with 9 as the count of junction bases outside the gene matches. From the cysteine through the phenylalanine, the CDR3 covers 17 amino acids. Of all the DNA, just the CDR3 is kept, 51 bases in frame from base 1.